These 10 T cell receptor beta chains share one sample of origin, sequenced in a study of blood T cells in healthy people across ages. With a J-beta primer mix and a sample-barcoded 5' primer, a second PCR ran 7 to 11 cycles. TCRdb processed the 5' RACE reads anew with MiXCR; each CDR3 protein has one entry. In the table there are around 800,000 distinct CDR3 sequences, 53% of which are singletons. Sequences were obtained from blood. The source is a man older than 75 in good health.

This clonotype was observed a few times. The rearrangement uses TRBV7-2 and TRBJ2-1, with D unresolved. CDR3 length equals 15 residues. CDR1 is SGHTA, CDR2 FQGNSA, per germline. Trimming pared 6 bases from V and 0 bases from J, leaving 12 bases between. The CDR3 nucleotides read TGTGCCAGCAGTTCAACCGAAAGCTCCTACAATGAGCAGTTCTTC. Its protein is CASSSTESSYNEQFF. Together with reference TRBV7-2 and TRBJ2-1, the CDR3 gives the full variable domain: GAGVSQSPSNKVTEKGKDVELRCDPISGHTALYWYRQSLGQGLEFLIYFQGNSAPDKSGLPSDRFSAERTGGSVSTLTIQRTQQEDSAVYLCASSSTESSYNEQFFGPGTRLTVL.

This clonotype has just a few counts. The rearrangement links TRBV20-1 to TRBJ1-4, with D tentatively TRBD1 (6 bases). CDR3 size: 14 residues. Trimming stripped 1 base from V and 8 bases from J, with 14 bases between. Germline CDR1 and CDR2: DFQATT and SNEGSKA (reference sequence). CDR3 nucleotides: TGCAGTGCTAGAGGGGGGGCCTCTGGGGAAAAACTGTTTTTT. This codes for CSARGGASGEKLFF.

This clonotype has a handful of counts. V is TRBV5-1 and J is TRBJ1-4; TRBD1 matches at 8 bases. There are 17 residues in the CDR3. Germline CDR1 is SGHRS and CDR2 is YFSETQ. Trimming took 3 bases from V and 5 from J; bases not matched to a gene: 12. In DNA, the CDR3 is TGCGCCAGCAGCTCCCGGGACAGGACCCGTCAAAATGAAAAACTGTTTTTT. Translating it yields CASSSRDRTRQNEKLFF.

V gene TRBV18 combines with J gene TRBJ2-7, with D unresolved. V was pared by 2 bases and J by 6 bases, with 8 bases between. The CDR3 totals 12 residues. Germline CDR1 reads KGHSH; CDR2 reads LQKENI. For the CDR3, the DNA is TGTGCCAGCTCACCAGCAAGAAGCGAGCAGTACTTC. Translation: CASSPARSEQYF. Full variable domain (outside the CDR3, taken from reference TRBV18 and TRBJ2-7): NAGVMQNPRHLVRRRGQEARLRCSPMKGHSHVYWYRQLPEEGLKFMVYLQKENIIDESGMPKERFSAEFPKEGPSILRIQQVVRGDSAAYFCASSPARSEQYFGPGTRLTVT.

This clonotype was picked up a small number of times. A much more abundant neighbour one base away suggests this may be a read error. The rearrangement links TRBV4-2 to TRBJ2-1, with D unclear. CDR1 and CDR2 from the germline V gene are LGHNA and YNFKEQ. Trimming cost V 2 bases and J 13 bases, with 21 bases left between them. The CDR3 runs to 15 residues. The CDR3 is CASSQTLQSQETQFF. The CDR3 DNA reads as TGTGCCAGCAGCCAAACACTACAGTCCCAAGAGACCCAGTTCTTC.

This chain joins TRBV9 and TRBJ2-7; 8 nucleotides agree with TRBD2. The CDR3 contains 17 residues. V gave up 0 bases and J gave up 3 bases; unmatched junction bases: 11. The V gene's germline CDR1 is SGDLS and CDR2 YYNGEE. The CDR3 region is CASSVGLRASGFYEQYF. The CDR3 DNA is TGTGCCAGCAGCGTAGGCCTACGAGCTAGCGGGTTCTACGAGCAGTACTTC.

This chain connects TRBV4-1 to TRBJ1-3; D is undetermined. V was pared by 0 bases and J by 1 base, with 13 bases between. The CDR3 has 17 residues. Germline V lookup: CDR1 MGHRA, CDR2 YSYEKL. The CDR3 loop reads CASSQDQGRPSGNTIYF. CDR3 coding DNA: TGCGCCAGCAGCCAAGATCAAGGTCGGCCATCTGGAAACACCATATATTTT.

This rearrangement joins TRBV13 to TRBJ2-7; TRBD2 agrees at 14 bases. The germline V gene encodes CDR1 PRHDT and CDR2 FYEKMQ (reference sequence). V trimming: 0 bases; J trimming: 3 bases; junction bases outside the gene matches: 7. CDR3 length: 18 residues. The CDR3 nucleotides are TGTGCCAGCAGCTTAGGCCTAGTGGGACTAGCGGGGGACTACGAGCAGTACTTC. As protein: CASSLGLVGLAGDYEQYF.

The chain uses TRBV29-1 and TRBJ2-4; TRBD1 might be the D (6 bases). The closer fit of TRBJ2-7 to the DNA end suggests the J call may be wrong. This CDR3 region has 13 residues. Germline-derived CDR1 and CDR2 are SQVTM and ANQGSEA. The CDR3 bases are TGCAGCGTCACCCTAGGGGGTATCTACGAGCAGTACTTC. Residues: CSVTLGGIYEQYF.

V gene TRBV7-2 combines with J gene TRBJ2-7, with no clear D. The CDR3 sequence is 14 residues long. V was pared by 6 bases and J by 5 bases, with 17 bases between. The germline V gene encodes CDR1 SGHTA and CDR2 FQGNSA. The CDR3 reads CASRRWVGSDEQYF. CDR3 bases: TGTGCCAGCAGACGTTGGGTAGGGTCGGACGAGCAGTACTTC.